A selection of T cell receptor beta chains follows, all from one sample in a study of cytomegalovirus exposure and HLA in healthy donors. The assay was immunoSEQ multiplex PCR, and TCRdb's table has in-frame clones only and misses some. The sample yields roughly 260,000 clones, nearly 90% seen once. Specimen: PBMCs. Receptor source: a woman aged 18-29 years in good health and CMV-seronegative. CDR3s include the opening cysteine and the closing phenylalanine or tryptophan. A D gene is named only where the DNA matches it firmly. For some rows the clone size is stated as once, few or many, or as a class when expanded; others skip it.

V gene,J gene,D gene,clone size,CDR3 DNA,CDR3 protein
TRBV18,TRBJ1-1,NA,once,TGTGCCAGCTCACCAACCACTGGGGCCACGAAAGCTTTCTTT,CASSPTTGATKAFF
TRBV9,TRBJ1-2,NA,NA,TGTGCCAGCAGCGTAACAGGTCTCTATGGCTACACCTTC,CASSVTGLYGYTF
TRBV9,TRBJ1-1,NA,NA,TGTGCCAGCACCCCAACATCGGGGTCGGACACTGAAGCTTTCTTT,CASTPTSGSDTEAFF
TRBV5-1,TRBJ2-5,TRBD2,NA,TGCGCCAGCAGCATACGGACTAGCATCCAAGAGACCCAGTACTTC,CASSIRTSIQETQYF
TRBV9,TRBJ1-1,NA,once,TGTGCCAGCAGCGTAGGGGTAGGGACTTCCCACCAGGACACTGAAGCTTTCTTT,CASSVGVGTSHQDTEAFF
TRBV5-5,TRBJ2-1,TRBD1,NA,TGTGCCAGCAGCGCACCGGGACAGGTATACAATGAGCAGTTCTTC,CASSAPGQVYNEQFF
TRBV5-5,TRBJ1-2,TRBD1,NA,TGTGCCAGCAGCTTGTGGGACAGGAGCGACTATGGCTACACCTTC,CASSLWDRSDYGYTF
TRBV5-1,TRBJ1-6,NA,NA,TGCGCCAGCAGCTCGGCGAGGTCGGATTCACCCCTCCACTTT,CASSSARSDSPLHF
TRBV5-4,TRBJ1-5,TRBD1,NA,TGTGCCAGCAGCTTGATGGGACAGGGGAATCAGCCCCAGCATTTT,CASSLMGQGNQPQHF
TRBV4-1,TRBJ1-5,TRBD1,NA,TGCGCCAGCAGCAACTCGGACAGGGGCTTACAGCCCCAGCATTTT,CASSNSDRGLQPQHF
TRBV28,TRBJ1-5,NA,NA,TGTGCCAGCAAAAAGAGGGGGTATCAGCCCCAGCATTTT,CASKKRGYQPQHF
TRBV6-5,TRBJ1-4,NA,NA,TGTGCCAGCAGTTTAGGGGGTGAAAATGAAAAACTGTTTTTT,CASSLGGENEKLFF
TRBV14,TRBJ1-1,NA,once,TGTGCCAGCAGCCAAATACAGGCTGAAGCTTTCTTT,CASSQIQAEAFF
TRBV29-1,TRBJ2-3,NA,NA,TGCAGCGTCCCAACTGTAGATACGCAGTATTTT,CSVPTVDTQYF
TRBV10-1,TRBJ2-1,TRBD2,NA,TGCGCCAGCAGTGAGGAGGGACTAGCGGGGGTGGAGCAGTTCTTC,CASSEEGLAGVEQFF
TRBV5-1,TRBJ2-7,TRBD2,NA,TGCGCCAGCAGCTCCCTCGGGGGGTCCTACGAGCAGTACTTC,CASSSLGGSYEQYF